Each of the 23 T cell receptor beta chains below was sequenced from the same sample in a study of monozygotic twins with inflammatory bowel disease (dated by TCRdb to between 2017 and 2020). Library construction relied on 5' RACE. TCRdb shows the sequencer as Illumina HiSeq 2500. TCRdb reprocessed the reads into one record per CDR3 protein sequence, lacking DNA. The sample's own table lists about 300,000 distinct CDR3 sequences. The top ten constitute over 5% of the sample. The specimen sequenced was blood. The origin of the receptors is a human donor with ulcerative colitis or Crohn's disease, or a healthy co-twin of an affected twin (not recorded which).

This chain joins TRBV20-1 and TRBJ1-5; the D call of TRBD1 rests on TCRdb alone, since no DNA is present to check it. CDR1 is DFQATT and CDR2 is SNEGSKA in the germline V gene (reference sequence). The CDR3 consists of 14 residues. The CDR3 loop is CSAKLGQSNQPQHF.

The chain employs TRBV18 and TRBJ2-4; no DNA is available, so the TRBD1 call from TCRdb remains unchecked. CDR1 is KGHSH, CDR2 LQKENI, per germline. This CDR3 has 17 residues. CDR3 sequence: CASSPLDRGSGKNMQYF.

The rearrangement joins TRBV7-2 to TRBJ2-7; as DNA is missing, the TRBD1 call by TCRdb cannot be tested. This CDR3 comprises 15 residues. Germline-derived CDR1 and CDR2 are SGHTA and FQGNSA. The CDR3 here is CASSSGTGGLSEQYF.

The rearrangement joins TRBV12-3 or TRBV12-4 to TRBJ1-1; there is no DNA to check the TCRdb D call of TRBD1. This CDR3 comprises 13 residues. This chain's CDR3 is CASSTDRPTEAFF.

The genes are TRBV5-1 and TRBJ2-5; TCRdb's D call of TRBD1 is untestable without DNA. From germline, CDR1 is SGHRS and CDR2 YFSETQ. CDR3 length: 15 amino acids. This CDR3 reads CASSLGPGGKETQYF.

The chain has TRBV28 and TRBJ1-4; TCRdb gives TRBD1 as the D gene, but with no DNA this cannot be confirmed. The CDR3 sequence is 15 residues long. Germline V gene data show CDR1 as MDHEN and CDR2 as SYDVKM. CDR3 residues: CASSLIFGGSEKLFF.

The chain carries TRBV3-1 and TRBJ1-1. This CDR3 has 13 residues. CDR1 is LGHDT and CDR2 is YNNKEL in the germline V gene (reference sequence). CDR3 region: CASTGLRSPEAFF. The full variable domain, with the rest looked up from reference TRBV3-1 and TRBJ1-1, is DTAVSQTPKYLVTQMGNDKSIKCEQNLGHDTMYWYKQDSKKFLKIMFSYNNKELIINETVPNRFSPKSPDKAHLNLHINSLELGDSAVYFCASTGLRSPEAFFGQGTRLTVV.

J is TRBJ1-1 and V is TRBV5-1. The CDR3 is made up of 13 amino acids. CDR1 is SGHRS and CDR2 is YFSETQ in the germline V gene. The CDR3 loop is CASSLEGNVEAFF.

The chain uses TRBV20-1 and TRBJ1-5; TCRdb's D call, TRBD1, is unchecked because there is no DNA. The CDR3 runs to 16 residues. Per germline, CDR1 DFQATT and CDR2 SNEGSKA (reference sequence). The CDR3 reads CSARERDRGRNQPQHF.

The genes are TRBV5-1 and TRBJ2-1; as DNA is missing, the TRBD1 call by TCRdb cannot be tested. Looked up from germline, CDR1 is SGHRS and CDR2 is YFSETQ. This CDR3 is built from 12 residues. The CDR3 sequence is CASSYGTAEQFF.

The chain employs TRBV2 and TRBJ2-1; TCRdb's D gene call, TRBD2, goes unchecked for lack of DNA. CDR3 size: 16 residues. Germline loops: CDR1 SNHLY, CDR2 FYNNEI. The CDR3 region is CASTLLEGLKGNEQFF.

This chain joins TRBV27 and TRBJ2-2. The germline gives CDR1 MNHEY, CDR2 SMNVEV (reference sequence). CDR3 length equals 14 residues. The CDR3 loop is CASSWTTLTGELFF.

CDR3 residues: CASTRLAGDSEQYF. V gene TRBV6-6 combines with J gene TRBJ2-7; TCRdb's assignment of TRBD2 cannot be checked, as there is no DNA. This CDR3 contains 14 residues. CDR1 is MNHNY and CDR2 is SVGAGI in the germline V gene (reference sequence).

CDR3 protein: CASSETVDTGELFF. This chain connects TRBV5-1 to TRBJ2-2; TCRdb's assignment of TRBD1 cannot be checked, as there is no DNA. Looked up from germline, CDR1 is SGHRS and CDR2 is YFSETQ. This CDR3 comprises 14 residues.

This sequence joins TRBV20-1 and TRBJ2-1. This CDR3 spans 13 amino acids. The germline gives CDR1 DFQATT, CDR2 SNEGSKA (reference sequence). The CDR3 loop is CSARGLLYNEQFF.

The chain links TRBV12-3 or TRBV12-4 to TRBJ2-7; TCRdb outputs TRBD2, but without DNA this stays unchecked. The CDR3 loop spans 14 amino acids. CDR3 amino acids: CASSLGTSGSEQYF.

V is TRBV20-1 and J is TRBJ2-5; TCRdb names TRBD1, which stays unverified in the absence of DNA. The CDR3 is 14 residues long. Germline CDR1 DFQATT, CDR2 SNEGSKA (reference sequence). The CDR3 reads CSARLPGFGETQYF.

J is TRBJ2-1 and V is TRBV6-2 or TRBV6-3; checking the TCRdb D call of TRBD1 is not possible without DNA. This CDR3 comprises 16 residues. Germline CDR1 and CDR2: MNHEY and SVGEGT. The CDR3 sequence: CASSYSLRDKYNEQFF.

The chain uses TRBV12-3 or TRBV12-4 and TRBJ2-5; the D call from TCRdb, TRBD1, cannot be confirmed without DNA. CDR3 length equals 13 residues. The CDR3 spells CASSPPGLQTQYF.

This chain's CDR3 is CAWIGQGSSGANVLTF. The chain is built from TRBV30 and TRBJ2-6; TCRdb selects TRBD1, and the lack of DNA leaves this call unchecked. Germline values: CDR1 GTSNPN, CDR2 SVGIG (reference sequence). The CDR3 has 16 amino acids.

The chain has TRBV7-9 and TRBJ1-2; TCRdb's D call of TRBD1 is untestable without DNA. The CDR3 length is 15 residues. Germline V CDR1 and CDR2: SEHNR, FQNEAQ (reference sequence). CDR3 loop: CASSFADREVYGYTF.

The genes are TRBV5-5 and TRBJ1-1; TCRdb selects TRBD1, and the lack of DNA leaves this call unchecked. Germline assignment: CDR1 SGHKS and CDR2 YYEKEE (reference sequence). The CDR3 is 14 amino acids. CDR3 sequence: CASSLEGGRMMSFF.

This chain links TRBV6-5 with TRBJ2-5. This CDR3 has 15 residues. Germline loops: CDR1 MNHEY, CDR2 SVGAGI. CDR3 sequence reads: CASSLNRGIGETQYF.